This T cell receptor beta chain was sequenced during a study of T-cell reconstitution after alpha-beta-depleted transplantation in children. Unique molecular identifiers featured in how the TCRbeta library was prepared. TCRdb independently ran MiXCR on the PCR reads; one entry per CDR3 protein. The sample shows roughly 570,000 distinct CDR3 sequences, 27% of them seen only once. V lost 1 base, J lost 0 bases, and 16 bases lay in between. The germline V gene encodes CDR1 DFQATT and CDR2 SNEGSKA (reference sequence). The CDR3 is 17 amino acids. Sequences were derived from PBMCs, sampled before TCRalphabeta/CD19-depleted stem cell transplant. The chain has TRBV20-1 and TRBJ2-1; D gene uncertain. This sequence originates from a boy under three years old with Wiskott-Aldrich syndrome, due to receive a stem cell transplant. DNA of the CDR3: TGCAGTGCTAGAGGGCTTGGGGAATCGTACTCCTACAATGAGCAGTTCTTC. Translated, it gives CSARGLGESYSYNEQFF.